This entry lists 12 T cell receptor beta chains sequenced from one sample in a study of identical twins. TCRdb reprocessed the 5' RACE reads via MiXCR and lists one record per CDR3 protein. Among around 1.7 million distinct CDR3 sequences listed, less than 40% were seen once. The sample comprised cord blood. Receptors originate from a newborn girl in good health.

To note about this clonotype: At one end the junction does not follow the germline gene, possibly because of a read error. The chain uses TRBV20-1 and TRBJ2-3; 7 bases align to TRBD1. The germline CDR1 and CDR2 sequences are DFQATT and SNEGSKA (reference sequence). The CDR3 consists of 15 residues. In nucleotides, the CDR3 is TGCAGCGCTAGGATCGAGGGACAGATCACAGATACGCAGTATTTT. Encoded protein: CSARIEGQITDTQYF.

The rearrangement joins TRBV5-1 to TRBJ1-1; D perhaps matches TRBD1 (5 bases). The CDR3 extends over 14 amino acids. CDR1 and CDR2 from the germline V gene are SGHRS and YFSETQ. Trimming took 0 bases from V and 6 from J, leaving 12 bases between them. CDR3 protein: CASSLGEGAAEAFF. The CDR3 coding sequence is TGCGCCAGCAGCTTGGGCGAAGGGGCCGCTGAAGCTTTCTTT.

This clonotype was counted a few times. J is TRBJ2-5 and V is TRBV12-3 or TRBV12-4, with a weak D call TRBD2 (5 bases). The end of the DNA is better explained by TRBJ2-7, so the J call may be wrong. CDR3 length: 11 residues. The CDR3 sequence: CASKKAGEQYF. CDR3 nucleotides: TGTGCCAGCAAGAAGGCGGGCGAGCAGTACTTC.

This clonotype occurred a few times. The V call is TRBV7-2, the J call TRBJ1-5, with 7 bases fitting TRBD1. The CDR3 spans 16 residues. CDR1 is SGHTA and CDR2 is FQGNSA in the germline V gene. J gave up 2 bases and V 5 bases, and 9 bases lay outside the gene matches. The DNA for the CDR3 is TGTGCCAGCAGCGAACCCAGGGGGGGCGGCAATCAGCCCCAGCATTTT. It is translated as CASSEPRGGGNQPQHF.

A remark on this clonotype: A read error may explain this, as a much larger clone is one base away. The chain has TRBV3-1 and TRBJ2-3; 8 bases are a match to TRBD2. The CDR3 runs to 15 residues. Germline V gives CDR1 LGHDT, CDR2 YNNKEL (reference sequence). This CDR3 is CTSSPAGARTDTQYF. CDR3 bases: TGTACCAGCAGCCCAGCGGGAGCGAGGACAGATACGCAGTATTTT.

The J gene is TRBJ2-3, the V gene TRBV20-1; D ambiguous. The CDR3 has 12 residues. The germline CDR1 and CDR2 sequences are DFQATT and SNEGSKA (reference sequence). CDR3: CSMDGSTDTQYF. In DNA, the CDR3 is TGCAGCATGGACGGTTCCACAGATACGCAGTATTTT.

This clonotype appeared a few times. The J gene is TRBJ1-2, the V gene TRBV20-1; D unresolved. CDR3 length: 12 residues. V was pared by 2 bases and J by 1 base, with 5 bases between. Germline CDR1 reads DFQATT; CDR2 reads SNEGSKA (reference sequence). The CDR3 region is CSARSHNYGYTF. The CDR3 region has the DNA TGCAGTGCTAGAAGTCATAACTATGGCTACACCTTC.

V and J are TRBV10-2 and TRBJ2-7, with a tentative D call TRBD2 (6 bases). Looked up from germline, CDR1 is WSHSY and CDR2 is SAAADI. The CDR3 spans 15 residues. V lost 3 bases, J lost 1 base, and 13 bases lay in between. The CDR3 region is CASSDRGTPSYEQYF. The CDR3 nucleotides read TGCGCCAGCAGTGATCGAGGGACTCCTTCCTACGAGCAGTACTTC.

Only a few counts were recorded for this clonotype. This chain links TRBV20-1 with TRBJ2-7; tentatively, D is TRBD1 or TRBD2 (6 bases each). This CDR3 comprises 14 residues. CDR1 and CDR2 (germline): DFQATT, SNEGSKA (reference sequence). V shed 0 bases and J shed 12 bases, with 21 bases lying between them. CDR3 loop: CSARDRRRRGFRYF. CDR3 DNA sequence: TGCAGTGCTAGAGATCGGAGGAGGAGGGGGTTCCGGTACTTC.

This clonotype was counted only a few times. This chain connects TRBV20-1 to TRBJ1-1, with a tentative D call TRBD1 (6 bases). V lost 6 bases to trimming and J lost 12 bases, with 17 bases between them. This CDR3 region has 11 residues. The V gene's germline CDR1 is DFQATT and CDR2 SNEGSKA (reference sequence). DNA for the CDR3: TGCAGTGCCGAAGATTGGGGGCGGACTTTCTTT. It encodes CSAEDWGRTFF.

This clonotype was seen a few times. The CDR3 is CASNKRSGWQPQHF. The CDR3 DNA sequence: TGTGCCAGTAACAAAAGGTCCGGTTGGCAGCCCCAGCATTTT. The V and J genes are TRBV6-5 and TRBJ1-5; no definite D call. The CDR3 length is 14 residues. Per the germline V gene, CDR1 is MNHEY and CDR2 is SVGAGI. V shed 9 bases and J shed 7 bases, with 19 bases lying between them.

J is TRBJ2-5 and V is TRBV25-1, with 10 bases aligning to TRBD1. Germline V gene sequence: CDR1 MGHDK, CDR2 SYGVNS. The CDR3 consists of 14 residues. V lost 2 bases and J lost 3; bases outside the gene matches: 0. CDR3 coding DNA: TGTGCCAGCAGTGAAGGGACAGGGGAAGAGACCCAGTACTTC. Translation gives CASSEGTGEETQYF.